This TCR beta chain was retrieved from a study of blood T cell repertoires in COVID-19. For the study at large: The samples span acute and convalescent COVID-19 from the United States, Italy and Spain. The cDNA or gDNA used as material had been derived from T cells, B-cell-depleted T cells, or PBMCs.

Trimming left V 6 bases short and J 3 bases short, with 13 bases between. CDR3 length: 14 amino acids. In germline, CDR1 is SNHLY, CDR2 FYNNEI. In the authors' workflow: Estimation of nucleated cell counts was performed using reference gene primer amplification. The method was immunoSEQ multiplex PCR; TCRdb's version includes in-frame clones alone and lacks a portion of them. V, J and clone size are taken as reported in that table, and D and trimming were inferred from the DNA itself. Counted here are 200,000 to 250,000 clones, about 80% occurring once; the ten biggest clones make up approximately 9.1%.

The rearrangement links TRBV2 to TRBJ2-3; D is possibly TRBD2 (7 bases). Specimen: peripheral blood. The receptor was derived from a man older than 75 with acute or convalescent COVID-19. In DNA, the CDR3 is TGTGCCAGCAGCGGACGGGGGGCAACAGATACGCAGTATTTT. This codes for CASSGRGATDTQYF.